The 23 T cell receptor beta chains below all came from one sample that was sequenced in a study of cytomegalovirus exposure and HLA in healthy donors. The PCR had 60 Vbeta and 13 Jbeta primers. The repertoire was sequenced with immunoSEQ multiplex PCR; TCRdb's copy has only in-frame clones and lacks some. The sample holds about 120,000 clones, 15% to 20% seen once. Sequencing was performed on PBMCs. The receptors shown here come from a female donor in good health and CMV-seropositive.

This clone was counted a few times. The chain joins TRBV2 to TRBJ2-2, with 10 nucleotides matching TRBD2. This CDR3 comprises 14 residues. Germline loops: CDR1 SNHLY, CDR2 FYNNEI. The V gene end was trimmed by 7 bases and the J gene end by 4 bases; junction bases not matched to a gene: 3. The CDR3 loop reads CASKSGGVTGELFF. The CDR3, as DNA: TGTGCCAGCAAGAGCGGGGGGGTCACCGGGGAGCTGTTTTTT. Full variable domain (outside the CDR3, taken from reference TRBV2 and TRBJ2-2): EPEVTQTPSHQVTQMGQEVILRCVPISNHLYFYWYRQILGQKVEFLVSFYNNEISEKSEIFDDQFSVERPDGSNFTLKIRSTKLEDSAMYFCASKSGGVTGELFFGEGSRLTVL.

This clone was detected a few times. This sequence joins TRBV4-2 and TRBJ2-1, with 10 bases that match TRBD1. The CDR3 extends over 17 amino acids. The trim removed 0 bases at V and 1 base at J, leaving 3 bases unmatched. Germline V CDR1 and CDR2: LGHNA, YNFKEQ. CDR3: CASSQEGTGVSYNEQFF. In nucleotides, the CDR3 is TGTGCCAGCAGCCAAGAAGGGACAGGGGTTTCCTACAATGAGCAGTTCTTC.

This clone was detected a few times. V is TRBV7-6 and J is TRBJ2-7, with 7 bases fitting TRBD1. Germline V lookup: CDR1 SGHVS, CDR2 FNYEAQ. J gave up 0 bases and V 5 bases, and 7 bases lay outside the gene matches. The CDR3 totals 15 residues. CDR3 bases: TGTGCCAGCAGCATAACAGGGGAGAGCTCCTACGAGCAGTACTTC. It yields the protein CASSITGESSYEQYF.

The chain employs TRBV4-2 and TRBJ2-7; D is unclear. Germline CDR1 is LGHNA and CDR2 is YNFKEQ. CDR3 length: 15 amino acids. V was clipped by 0 bases and J by 0 bases, with 9 bases between them. The CDR3 here is CASSQDSPYSYEQYF. CDR3 DNA sequence: TGTGCCAGCAGCCAAGACAGTCCGTACTCCTACGAGCAGTACTTC.

The rearrangement uses TRBV2 and TRBJ2-2; 9 bases agree with TRBD2. The CDR3 is made up of 14 amino acids. The ends lost 7 bases at V and 5 bases at J; junction bases unmatched: 5. Germline V gene lookup returns CDR1 SNHLY and CDR2 FYNNEI. The CDR3 DNA sequence: TGTGCCAGCAAGGGACTAGCAGTTACCGGGGAGCTGTTTTTT. Its translation: CASKGLAVTGELFF.

The V gene is TRBV5-1, the J gene TRBJ2-7; 8 bases are shared with TRBD2. The CDR3 extends over 14 amino acids. V lost 7 bases, J lost 1 base, and 7 bases stayed unmatched. Germline CDR1 reads SGHRS; CDR2 reads YFSETQ. The CDR3 bases are TGCGCCAGCTCCCAGCGGGAGCCGTCCTACGAGCAGTACTTC. Protein: CASSQREPSYEQYF.

The table lists this clone with a few counts. CDR3 region: CASGEFGTAATDTQYF. The CDR3 bases are TGCGCCAGCGGAGAATTTGGGACAGCGGCCACAGATACGCAGTATTTT. The chain employs TRBV5-1 and TRBJ2-3, with TRBD1 matching over 7 bases. Trimming cost V 7 bases and J 2 bases; bases outside gene matches: 13. Germline assignment: CDR1 SGHRS and CDR2 YFSETQ. This CDR3 is 16 amino acids long.

This clone was seen only a few times. The gene calls are TRBV4-3 and TRBJ2-1; D is perhaps TRBD2 (5 bases). The V end was cut by 0 bases, the J end by 9 bases, with 21 bases between. Looked up from germline, CDR1 is LGHNA and CDR2 is YSLEER. The CDR3 contains 17 residues. The CDR3 reads CASSQEFERDWGVEQFF. In DNA form, the CDR3 reads TGCGCCAGCAGCCAAGAGTTCGAGAGGGATTGGGGAGTTGAGCAGTTCTTC.

This clone was counted only a few times. This sequence joins TRBV7-2 and TRBJ1-4; D not certain. From germline, CDR1 is SGHTA and CDR2 FQGNSA. This CDR3 comprises 15 residues. The V gene lost 5 bases and the J gene lost 8 bases, with 18 bases spanning the gap. DNA for the CDR3: TGTGCCAGCAGCCTCCGACTTGGAGGGCACGAAAAACTGTTTTTT. Protein: CASSLRLGGHEKLFF.

V is TRBV9 and J is TRBJ2-5; TRBD2 aligns across 7 bases. This CDR3 spans 15 amino acids. V trimming: 1 base; J trimming: 9 bases; junction bases outside the gene matches: 12. In germline, CDR1 is SGDLS, CDR2 YYNGEE. CDR3 amino acids: CASSVTNGRLVPQYF. The CDR3 region has the DNA TGTGCCAGCAGCGTAACCAACGGGAGGTTAGTTCCCCAGTACTTC.

J is TRBJ2-5 and V is TRBV4-2; 11 bases map to TRBD2. From germline, CDR1 is LGHNA and CDR2 YNFKEQ. J was trimmed by 2 bases and V by 0 bases; bases with no gene match: 8. The CDR3 runs 18 residues. The CDR3 sequence is CASSQDGPSGGIQETQYF. CDR3 nucleotides: TGTGCCAGCAGCCAAGATGGCCCTAGCGGGGGGATTCAAGAGACCCAGTACTTC.

CDR3 region: CASSYLAGEYEQYF. In nucleotides, the CDR3 is TGTGCCAGCAGTTACCTAGCGGGAGAATACGAGCAGTACTTC. The chain has TRBV6-5 and TRBJ2-7; 10 bases match TRBD2. CDR3 size: 14 residues. V shed 2 bases and J 4 bases; nucleotides not matched to a gene: 2. The germline CDR1 and CDR2 sequences are MNHEY and SVGAGI.

The V and J genes are TRBV7-2 and TRBJ1-5, with a tentative D call TRBD1 (6 bases). This CDR3 region has 14 residues. Germline CDR1 and CDR2: SGHTA and FQGNSA. The V and J ends lost 5 bases and 2 bases respectively, with 10 bases between them. The CDR3 spells CASSGRQGNQPQHF. CDR3 in DNA: TGTGCCAGCAGCGGTAGACAGGGCAATCAGCCCCAGCATTTT.

This rearrangement joins TRBV9 to TRBJ2-3; maybe TRBD2 (6 bases). V lost 0 bases and J lost 3, with 11 bases in between. CDR1 and CDR2 (germline): SGDLS, YYNGEE. The CDR3 totals 15 residues. CDR3 amino acids: CASSVGPGETDTQYF. CDR3 coding DNA: TGTGCCAGCAGCGTAGGACCGGGGGAAACAGATACGCAGTATTTT.

The gene calls are TRBV9 and TRBJ1-4, with 11 nucleotides matching TRBD1. Unmatched junction bases numbered 3, after V lost 5 bases and J lost 0 bases. This CDR3 region has 16 residues. Germline assignment: CDR1 SGDLS and CDR2 YYNGEE. CDR3 amino acids: CASSKGQGATNEKLFF. As DNA, the CDR3 is TGTGCCAGCAGTAAGGGACAGGGGGCAACTAATGAAAAACTGTTTTTT.

This clone occurred a few times. The rearrangement joins TRBV4-2 to TRBJ2-3; D may be TRBD2 (6 bases). V was shortened by 1 base and J by 1 base, with 9 bases between the two germline ends. Germline V gene sequence: CDR1 LGHNA, CDR2 YNFKEQ. This CDR3 spans 15 amino acids. The CDR3 nucleotides read TGTGCCAGCAGCCAAGGGGGGGATGGCACAGATACGCAGTATTTT. Translated: CASSQGGDGTDTQYF.

This clone was found a few times. CDR3 amino acids: CASNHQVYNSPLHF. In nucleotides, the CDR3 is TGCGCCAGCAACCATCAGGTTTATAATTCACCCCTCCACTTT. The chain carries TRBV4-1 and TRBJ1-6; no reliable D call. The CDR3 is made up of 14 amino acids. Trimming took off 7 bases at V and 4 bases at J, with 11 bases between the two ends. Germline CDR1 MGHRA, CDR2 YSYEKL.

This clone has just a few counts. The gene calls are TRBV4-1 and TRBJ1-2; D gene uncertain. Germline CDR1 reads MGHRA; CDR2 reads YSYEKL. The CDR3 extends over 14 amino acids. Between the trimmed V and J ends, which lost 0 bases and 7 bases, there was a span of 12 bases. This CDR3 is CASSQEIRYGGYTF. The CDR3 DNA reads TGCGCCAGCAGCCAAGAGATTCGGTACGGTGGCTACACCTTC.

The gene calls are TRBV7-2 and TRBJ1-5; 7 bases align to TRBD1. Germline loops: CDR1 SGHTA, CDR2 FQGNSA. V gave up 5 bases and J gave up 4 bases; unmatched junction bases: 5. The CDR3 sequence is 14 residues long. The CDR3 DNA reads TGTGCCAGCAGCATAAAGACAGGGAATCAGCCCCAGCATTTT. It is translated as CASSIKTGNQPQHF.

This clone was detected only a few times. The chain is built from TRBV29-1 and TRBJ2-5; 8 nucleotides match TRBD1. The CDR3 totals 15 residues. Trimming cost V 6 bases and J 2 bases; bases outside gene matches: 11. Germline CDR1 is SQVTM and CDR2 is ANQGSEA. CDR3 in amino acids: CSVTHRDRFQETQYF. The CDR3 coding sequence is TGCAGCGTCACTCACCGGGACAGGTTTCAAGAGACCCAGTACTTC.

The chain couples TRBV12-5 to TRBJ2-1; 7 positions agree with TRBD1. The CDR3 extends over 16 amino acids. Germline V CDR1 and CDR2: LGHNT, FRNRAP. J lost 3 bases, V lost 0 bases, and 5 bases had no gene match. The DNA for the CDR3 is TGTGCTAGTGGTTTGGTACGGCAGGGGGACTACAATGAGCAGTTCTTC. Its translation is CASGLVRQGDYNEQFF.

This clone was detected only a few times. The chain couples TRBV2 to TRBJ2-1; TRBD2 aligns across 11 bases. The CDR3 consists of 18 residues. Per germline, CDR1 SNHLY and CDR2 FYNNEI. With V trimmed by 8 bases and J by 4 bases, 16 bases remained unmatched. In nucleotides, the CDR3 is TGTGCCAGCTCAGAGCAGGGGCTACTAGCGGGAGCTTACAATGAGCAGTTCTTC. Translated: CASSEQGLLAGAYNEQFF.

This clone was seen a few times. The chain recombines TRBV28 with TRBJ1-3, with D uncertain. V shed 6 bases and J shed 0 bases, with 9 bases lying between them. This CDR3 is 14 amino acids long. Germline V gene sequence: CDR1 MDHEN, CDR2 SYDVKM. The CDR3 bases are TGTGCCAGCAGCCCCTTTTACTCTGGAAACACCATATATTTT. It yields the protein CASSPFYSGNTIYF.